The next 9 T cell receptor beta chains were all read from a single sample in a study of T-cell reconstitution after alpha-beta-depleted transplantation in children. Preparing the TCRbeta library involved the use of unique molecular identifiers. TCRdb re-analysed the PCR reads in MiXCR, keeping a single row per CDR3 protein. The table has some 490,000 distinct CDR3 sequences, under 15% seen once. The source material was PBMCs from the stem cell graft donor, sampled from the stem cell graft. The receptors come from a human donor who donated a stem cell graft to a child with combined immunodeficiency.

This clonotype was seen only a few times. The chain couples TRBV25-1 to TRBJ2-5; possibly TRBD1 or TRBD2 for D (5 bases each). This CDR3 spans 12 amino acids. The V gene's germline CDR1 is MGHDK and CDR2 SYGVNS. Trimming removed 2 bases at V and 4 bases at J, with 5 bases between. The CDR3, as DNA: TGTGCCAGCAGTGAAGGGGGAGAGACCCAGTACTTC. This gives the protein CASSEGGETQYF.

This chain uses TRBV5-1 with TRBJ2-2; 13 nucleotides match TRBD2. CDR3 length: 17 amino acids. Germline V lookup: CDR1 SGHRS, CDR2 YFSETQ. Unmatched junction bases numbered 10, after V lost 3 bases and J lost 8 bases. The CDR3 DNA reads TGCGCCAGCAGCTCCCGGACTAGCGGGAGTGTATCTGGGGAGCTGTTTTTT. This translates into CASSSRTSGSVSGELFF.

In this sample, this clonotype turned up many times. V usage is TRBV7-3 and J usage is TRBJ2-1; 9 bases match TRBD2. Trimming cost V 5 bases and J 4 bases; bases outside gene matches: 9. CDR1 and CDR2 (germline): SGHTA, FQGTGA. The CDR3 is 16 amino acids. CDR3: CASSPLAGDRYNEQFF. The CDR3 DNA reads TGTGCCAGCAGCCCCTTAGCGGGAGATCGGTACAATGAGCAGTTCTTC.

This clonotype came up once. The chain uses TRBV12-3 or TRBV12-4 and TRBJ2-7; D call uncertain. V dropped 5 bases and J dropped 4 bases, with 15 bases sitting between them. CDR3 length equals 14 residues. This CDR3 reads CASSPRANPYEQYF. CDR3 DNA sequence: TGTGCCAGCAGTCCTAGGGCCAATCCTTACGAGCAGTACTTC.

This clonotype was seen a few times. The chain joins TRBV6-5 to TRBJ1-2; 8 nucleotides agree with TRBD1. J lost 5 bases, V lost 7 bases, and 12 bases had no gene match. The CDR3 runs to 15 residues. Germline V lookup: CDR1 MNHEY, CDR2 SVGAGI. The CDR3 region has the DNA TGTGCCAGCACGGTCCGGGACAGGTCTCTTTATGGCTACACCTTC. Protein: CASTVRDRSLYGYTF.

The chain recombines TRBV12-5 with TRBJ1-1, with 7 bases aligning to TRBD1. Germline trimming cut 0 bases from V and 6 bases from J; bases unmatched to any gene: 1. The germline gives CDR1 LGHNT, CDR2 FRNRAP. This CDR3 has 13 residues. The CDR3 sequence is CASGLVQGSEAFF. CDR3 nucleotide sequence: TGTGCTAGTGGTTTGGTACAGGGGTCTGAAGCTTTCTTT.

There are many counts of this clonotype. The chain is built from TRBV6-2 or TRBV6-3 and TRBJ2-1; 9 positions match TRBD2. This CDR3 spans 15 amino acids. Germline CDR1 and CDR2: MNHEY and SVGEGT. V trimming: 5 bases; J trimming: 0 bases; junction bases outside the gene matches: 2. The CDR3: CASSPRGGSYNEQFF. The CDR3, as DNA: TGTGCCAGCAGTCCGCGGGGGGGCTCCTACAATGAGCAGTTCTTC.

This clonotype was found many times. This chain joins TRBV5-1 and TRBJ2-3, with D perhaps TRBD1 or TRBD2 (6 bases each). Per germline, CDR1 SGHRS and CDR2 YFSETQ. The CDR3 loop spans 14 amino acids. The V gene lost 4 bases and the J gene lost 4 bases, with 13 bases spanning the gap. The CDR3 DNA reads TGCGCCAGCAGCGTGACGGGGGCGGCAGATACGCAGTATTTT. Translation: CASSVTGAADTQYF.

This clonotype was seen many times. The chain recombines TRBV4-2 with TRBJ1-2, with D tentatively TRBD1 (6 bases). CDR1 and CDR2 from the germline V gene are LGHNA and YNFKEQ. Trimming took off 4 bases at V and 4 bases at J, with 16 bases between the two ends. This CDR3 has 15 residues. CDR3 sequence reads: CASSLEGVSFYGYTF. CDR3 DNA sequence: TGTGCCAGCAGCCTTGAGGGGGTTAGCTTCTATGGCTACACCTTC.